Following are 8 T cell receptor beta chains from one sample sequenced in a study of T cell changes during pregnancy in multiple sclerosis. Clones were sequenced by immunoSEQ multiplex PCR, and TCRdb holds only the in-frame ones, with some missing. Of tens of thousands of clones detected, roughly 90% appear once; the ten largest clones hold roughly 3.2%. The source material was CD8+ T cells from peripheral blood mononuclear cells, sampled before pregnancy. All receptors derive from a female donor with multiple sclerosis, enrolled in a pregnancy study.

The rearrangement joins TRBV11-2 to TRBJ1-2, with 9 nucleotides matching TRBD1. Looked up from germline, CDR1 is SGHAT and CDR2 is FQNNGV. The J segment lost 5 bases and the V segment lost 2 bases, leaving 3 bases of the junction unmatched. The CDR3 is made up of 14 amino acids. Here the CDR3 reads CASSLFGTGYGYTF. CDR3 sequence (DNA): TGTGCCAGCAGCTTATTTGGGACAGGGTATGGCTACACCTTC. The complete variable domain, with remaining parts taken from reference TRBV11-2 and TRBJ1-2, reads EAGVAQSPRYKIIEKRQSVAFWCNPISGHATLYWYQQILGQGPKLLIQFQNNGVVDDSQLPKDRFSAERLKGVDSTLKIQPAKLEDSAVYLCASSLFGTGYGYTFGSGTRLTVV.

V and J are TRBV19 and TRBJ2-1, with 10 positions matching TRBD2. Germline V gene lookup returns CDR1 LNHDA and CDR2 SQIVND (reference sequence). Trimming at V came to 5 bases and at J to 6 bases, leaving 7 bases not matched to a gene. The CDR3 covers 15 residues. The CDR3 loop is CASSPWTSGTNEQFF. CDR3 in DNA: TGTGCCAGTAGTCCCTGGACTAGCGGAACCAATGAGCAGTTCTTC. The full variable domain, in which reference TRBV19 and TRBJ2-1 provide the parts outside the CDR3, is DGGITQSPKYLFRKEGQNVTLSCEQNLNHDAMYWYRQDPGQGLRLIYYSQIVNDFQKGDIAEGYSVSREKKESFPLTVTSAQKNPTAFYLCASSPWTSGTNEQFFGPGTRLTVL.

The CDR3 region has the DNA TGTGCCAGCAGCGTCCCAACAGGGGCTGGGGCCAACGTCCTGACTTTC. This codes for CASSVPTGAGANVLTF. The genes are TRBV9 and TRBJ2-6, with 7 bases fitting TRBD1. V was clipped by 2 bases and J by 2 bases; unmatched bases: 4. CDR3 length: 16 amino acids. Per the germline V gene, CDR1 is SGDLS and CDR2 is YYNGEE.

The chain joins TRBV5-8 to TRBJ2-2; maybe TRBD2 (6 bases). V shed 3 bases and J shed 1 base, with 10 bases lying between them. CDR3 length equals 15 residues. Per germline, CDR1 SGHTS and CDR2 YDEGEE. CDR3 sequence (DNA): TGTGCCAGCAGCTGGCTAGCGATGAACACCGGGGAGCTGTTTTTT. Translated, it gives CASSWLAMNTGELFF.

J is TRBJ1-2 and V is TRBV21-1; the D segment call TRBD1 is taken from the table without a DNA check. TRBV21-1 is an annotated pseudogene. CDR3 size: 14 residues. The DNA for the CDR3 is TGTGCCAGCGCAACCGGGACAGGGACCTATGGCTACACCTTC. This translates into CASATGTGTYGYTF.

The rearrangement uses TRBV29-1 and TRBJ2-5; the D is unclear. Per germline, CDR1 SQVTM and CDR2 ANQGSEA. V was pared by 7 bases and J by 0 bases, with 3 bases between. The CDR3 extends over 10 amino acids. CDR3 residues: CSAYQETQYF. The CDR3 coding sequence is TGCAGCGCCTACCAAGAGACCCAGTACTTC.

The chain carries TRBV9 and TRBJ2-5; 10 bases agree with TRBD2. CDR1 and CDR2 (germline): SGDLS, YYNGEE. Unmatched junction bases numbered 7, after V lost 0 bases and J lost 5 bases. The CDR3 runs 16 residues. The CDR3 loop reads CASSVEGAGGEETQYF. CDR3 bases: TGTGCCAGCAGCGTAGAGGGAGCGGGGGGGGAGGAGACCCAGTACTTC.

The chain carries TRBV9 and TRBJ2-1; tentative D call: TRBD2 (6 bases). Germline V gives CDR1 SGDLS, CDR2 YYNGEE. Trimming took 4 bases from V and 8 from J, leaving 10 bases between them. The CDR3 length is 12 residues. As DNA, the CDR3 is TGTGCCAGCAGCCGGGAGAGGGATGAGCAGTTCTTC. Translating it yields CASSRERDEQFF.